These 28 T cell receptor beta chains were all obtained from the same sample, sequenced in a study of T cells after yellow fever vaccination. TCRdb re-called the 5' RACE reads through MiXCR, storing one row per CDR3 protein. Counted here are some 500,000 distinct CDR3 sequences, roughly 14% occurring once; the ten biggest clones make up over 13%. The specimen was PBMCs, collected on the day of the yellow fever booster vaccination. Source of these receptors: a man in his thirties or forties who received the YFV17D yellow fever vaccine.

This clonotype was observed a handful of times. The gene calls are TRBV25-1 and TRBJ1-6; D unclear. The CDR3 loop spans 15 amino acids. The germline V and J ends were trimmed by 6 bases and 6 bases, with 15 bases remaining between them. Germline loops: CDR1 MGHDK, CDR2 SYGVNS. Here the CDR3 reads CASRPWEGRNSPLHF. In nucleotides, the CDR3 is TGTGCCAGCAGACCTTGGGAGGGCCGTAATTCACCCCTCCACTTT.

The DNA for the CDR3 is TGTGCCATGAGTAGCGAGCCCTACAATGAGCAGTTCTTC. Its translation is CAMSSEPYNEQFF. The chain combines TRBV10-3 with TRBJ2-1; D perhaps matches TRBD2 (5 bases). Germline CDR1 reads ENHRY; CDR2 reads SYGVKD. V lost 9 bases and J 2 bases, leaving 11 bases between the germline ends. This CDR3 region has 13 residues.

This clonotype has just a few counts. CDR3 loop: CASSSQTRSTQYF. DNA of the CDR3: TGTGCCAGCAGTTCGCAGACTAGGAGTACGCAGTATTTT. The rearrangement joins TRBV27 to TRBJ2-3; a possible D gene is TRBD2 (6 bases). Looked up from germline, CDR1 is MNHEY and CDR2 is SMNVEV (reference sequence). This CDR3 region has 13 residues. Deletions cut 4 bases from V and 8 bases from J, with 13 bases between.

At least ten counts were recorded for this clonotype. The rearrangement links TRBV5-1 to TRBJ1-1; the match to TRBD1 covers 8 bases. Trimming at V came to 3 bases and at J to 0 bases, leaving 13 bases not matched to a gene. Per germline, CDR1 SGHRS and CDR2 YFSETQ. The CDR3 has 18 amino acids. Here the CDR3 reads CASSYALRDRPMNTEAFF. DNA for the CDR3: TGCGCCAGCAGCTATGCACTACGGGACAGGCCCATGAACACTGAAGCTTTCTTT. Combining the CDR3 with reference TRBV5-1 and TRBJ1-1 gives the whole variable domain KAGVTQTPRYLIKTRGQQVTLSCSPISGHRSVSWYQQTPGQGLQFLFEYFSETQRNKGNFPGRFSGRQFSNSRSEMNVSTLELGDSALYLCASSYALRDRPMNTEAFFGQGTRLTVV.

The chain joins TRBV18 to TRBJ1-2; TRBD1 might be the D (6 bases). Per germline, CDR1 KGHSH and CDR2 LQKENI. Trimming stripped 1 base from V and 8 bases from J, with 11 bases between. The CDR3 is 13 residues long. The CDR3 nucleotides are TGTGCCAGCTCACCACGCGGGGGGCAAGGCTACACCTTC. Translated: CASSPRGGQGYTF.

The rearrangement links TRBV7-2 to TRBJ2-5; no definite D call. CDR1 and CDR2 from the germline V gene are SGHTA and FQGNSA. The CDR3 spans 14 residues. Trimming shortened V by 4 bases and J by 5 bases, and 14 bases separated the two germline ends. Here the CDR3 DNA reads TGTGCCAGCAGCTCCTGGATCGATGATGAGACCCAGTACTTC. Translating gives CASSSWIDDETQYF.

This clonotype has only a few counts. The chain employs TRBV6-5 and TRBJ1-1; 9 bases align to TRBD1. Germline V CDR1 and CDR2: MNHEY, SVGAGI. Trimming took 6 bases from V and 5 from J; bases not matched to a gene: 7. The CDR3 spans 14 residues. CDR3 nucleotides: TGTGCCAGCAGCTACGACAGGGGGGGAACTGAAGCTTTCTTT. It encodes CASSYDRGGTEAFF.

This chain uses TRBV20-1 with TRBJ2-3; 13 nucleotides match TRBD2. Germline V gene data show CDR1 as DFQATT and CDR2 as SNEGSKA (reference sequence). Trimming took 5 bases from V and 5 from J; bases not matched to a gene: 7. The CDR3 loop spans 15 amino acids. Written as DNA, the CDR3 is TGCAGTGCTTACCCGACTAGCGGGAGGATAGATACGCAGTATTTT. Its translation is CSAYPTSGRIDTQYF.

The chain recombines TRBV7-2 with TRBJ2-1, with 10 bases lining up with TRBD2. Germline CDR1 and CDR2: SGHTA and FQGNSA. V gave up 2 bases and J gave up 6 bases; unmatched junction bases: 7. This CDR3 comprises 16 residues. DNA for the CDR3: TGTGCCAGCAGCTTACAAGCGGGAGGGCCGGTCAATGAGCAGTTCTTC. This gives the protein CASSLQAGGPVNEQFF.

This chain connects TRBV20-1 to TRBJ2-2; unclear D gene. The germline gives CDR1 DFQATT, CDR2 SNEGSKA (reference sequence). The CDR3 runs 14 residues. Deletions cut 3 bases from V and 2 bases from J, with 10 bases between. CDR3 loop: CSASHGSNTGELFF. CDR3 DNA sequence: TGCAGTGCTAGTCACGGTTCTAACACCGGGGAGCTGTTTTTT.

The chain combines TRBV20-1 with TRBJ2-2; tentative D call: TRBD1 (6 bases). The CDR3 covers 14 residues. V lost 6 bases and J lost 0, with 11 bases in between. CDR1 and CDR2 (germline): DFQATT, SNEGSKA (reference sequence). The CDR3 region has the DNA TGCAGTGCCAAACAGGGCGCGAACACCGGGGAGCTGTTTTTT. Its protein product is CSAKQGANTGELFF.

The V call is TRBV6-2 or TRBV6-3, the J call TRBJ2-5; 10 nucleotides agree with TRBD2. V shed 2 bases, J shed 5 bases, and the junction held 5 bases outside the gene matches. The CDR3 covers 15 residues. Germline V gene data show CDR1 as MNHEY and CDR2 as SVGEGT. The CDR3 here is CASSYEREGLETQYF. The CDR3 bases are TGTGCCAGCAGTTACGAGCGGGAGGGCCTTGAGACCCAGTACTTC.

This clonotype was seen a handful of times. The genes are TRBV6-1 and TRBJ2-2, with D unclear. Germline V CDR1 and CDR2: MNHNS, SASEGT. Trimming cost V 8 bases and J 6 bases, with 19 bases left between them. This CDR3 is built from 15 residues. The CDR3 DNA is TGTGCCAGCCAAAGTCACAATCTAAACGCCGGGGAGCTGTTTTTT. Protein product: CASQSHNLNAGELFF.

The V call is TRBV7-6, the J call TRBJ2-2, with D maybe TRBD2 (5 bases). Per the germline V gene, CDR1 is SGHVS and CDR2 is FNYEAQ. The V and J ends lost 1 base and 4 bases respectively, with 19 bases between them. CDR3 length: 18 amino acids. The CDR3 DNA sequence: TGTGCCAGCAGCTTAGAAGTTCAAGCGGTTACACCCACCGGGGAGCTGTTTTTT. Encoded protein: CASSLEVQAVTPTGELFF.

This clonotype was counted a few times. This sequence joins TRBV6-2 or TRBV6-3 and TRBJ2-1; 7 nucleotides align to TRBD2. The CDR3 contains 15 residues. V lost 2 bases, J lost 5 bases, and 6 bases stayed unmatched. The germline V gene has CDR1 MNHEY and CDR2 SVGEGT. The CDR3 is CASSYGLADNNEQFF. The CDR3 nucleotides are TGTGCCAGCAGTTACGGGCTAGCGGACAACAATGAGCAGTTCTTC.

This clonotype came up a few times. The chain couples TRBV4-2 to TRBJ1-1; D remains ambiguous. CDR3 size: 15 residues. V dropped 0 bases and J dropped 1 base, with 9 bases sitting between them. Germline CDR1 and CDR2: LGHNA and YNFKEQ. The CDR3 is CASSQEVAGNTEAFF. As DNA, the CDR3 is TGTGCCAGCAGCCAAGAGGTGGCGGGGAACACTGAAGCTTTCTTT.

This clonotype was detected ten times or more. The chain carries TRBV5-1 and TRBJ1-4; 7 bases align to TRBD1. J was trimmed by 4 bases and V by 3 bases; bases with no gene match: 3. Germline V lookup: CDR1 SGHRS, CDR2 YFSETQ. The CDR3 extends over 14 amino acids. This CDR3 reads CASSYGTDNEKLFF. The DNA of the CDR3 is TGCGCCAGCAGCTACGGGACAGATAATGAAAAACTGTTTTTT.

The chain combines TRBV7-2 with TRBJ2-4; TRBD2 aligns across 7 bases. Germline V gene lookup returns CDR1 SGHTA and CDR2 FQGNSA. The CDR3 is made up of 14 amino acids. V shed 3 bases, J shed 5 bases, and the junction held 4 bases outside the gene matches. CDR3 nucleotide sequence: TGTGCCAGCAGCTTCACGACTAGCCAAAACATTCAGTACTTC. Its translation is CASSFTTSQNIQYF.

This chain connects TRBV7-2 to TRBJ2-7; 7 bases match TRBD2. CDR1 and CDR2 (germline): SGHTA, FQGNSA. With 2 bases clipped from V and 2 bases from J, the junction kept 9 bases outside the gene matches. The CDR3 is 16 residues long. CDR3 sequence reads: CASSLRVGGRAYEQYF. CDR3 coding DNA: TGTGCCAGCAGCTTAAGGGTTGGCGGGAGAGCCTACGAGCAGTACTTC.

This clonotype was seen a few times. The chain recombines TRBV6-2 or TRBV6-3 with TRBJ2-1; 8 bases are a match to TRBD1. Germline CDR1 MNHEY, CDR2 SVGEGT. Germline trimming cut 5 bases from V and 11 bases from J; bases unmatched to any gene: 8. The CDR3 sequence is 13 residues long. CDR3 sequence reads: CASSKDRDFQQFF. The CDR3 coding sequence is TGTGCCAGCAGTAAGGACAGGGACTTTCAGCAGTTCTTC.

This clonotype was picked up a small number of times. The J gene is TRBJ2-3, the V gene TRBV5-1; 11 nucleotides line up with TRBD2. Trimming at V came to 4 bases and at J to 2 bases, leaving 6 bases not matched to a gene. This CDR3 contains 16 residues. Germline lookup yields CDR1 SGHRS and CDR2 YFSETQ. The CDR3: CASSEGTSGDTDTQYF. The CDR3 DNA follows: TGCGCCAGCAGCGAGGGGACTAGCGGTGACACAGATACGCAGTATTTT.

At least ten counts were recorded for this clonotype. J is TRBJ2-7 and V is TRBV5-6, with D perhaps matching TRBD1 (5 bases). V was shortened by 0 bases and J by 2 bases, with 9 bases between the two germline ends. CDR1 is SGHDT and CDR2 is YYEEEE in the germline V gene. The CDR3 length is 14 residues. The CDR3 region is CASSLVDIPYEQYF. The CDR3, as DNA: TGTGCCAGCAGCTTGGTGGACATCCCCTACGAGCAGTACTTC.

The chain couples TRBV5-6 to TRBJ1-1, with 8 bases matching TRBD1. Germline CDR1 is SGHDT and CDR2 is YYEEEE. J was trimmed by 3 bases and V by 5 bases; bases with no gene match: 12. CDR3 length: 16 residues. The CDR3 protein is CASSSNQGARYTEAFF. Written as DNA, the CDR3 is TGTGCCAGCAGTTCAAATCAGGGGGCTAGGTACACTGAAGCTTTCTTT. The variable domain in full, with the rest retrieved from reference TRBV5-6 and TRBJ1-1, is DAGVTQSPTHLIKTRGQQVTLRCSPKSGHDTVSWYQQALGQGPQFIFQYYEEEERQRGNFPDRFSGHQFPNYSSELNVNALLLGDSALYLCASSSNQGARYTEAFFGQGTRLTVV.

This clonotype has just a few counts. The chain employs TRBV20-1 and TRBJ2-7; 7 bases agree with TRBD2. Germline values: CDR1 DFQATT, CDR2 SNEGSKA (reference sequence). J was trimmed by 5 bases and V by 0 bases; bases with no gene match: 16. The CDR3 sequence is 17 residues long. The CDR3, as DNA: TGCAGTGCTAGAGATCTAGGCGGGAGCTCCGCCGGCGACGAGCAGTACTTC. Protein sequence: CSARDLGGSSAGDEQYF.

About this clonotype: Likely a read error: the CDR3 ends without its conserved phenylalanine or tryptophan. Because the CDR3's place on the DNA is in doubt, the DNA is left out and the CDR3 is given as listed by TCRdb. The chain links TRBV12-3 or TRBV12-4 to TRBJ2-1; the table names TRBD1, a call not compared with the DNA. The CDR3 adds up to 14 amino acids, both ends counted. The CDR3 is CASSHPSAVPGPFS.

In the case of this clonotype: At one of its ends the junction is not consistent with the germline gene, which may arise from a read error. DNA for the CDR3: TGTGCCAGCAGGGAGTCCACAGGGGCGAACACTGAAGTTTTCTTT. This gives the protein CASRESTGANTEVFF. The genes are TRBV7-9 and TRBJ1-1; 7 positions agree with TRBD1. Germline CDR1 is SEHNR and CDR2 is FQNEAQ (reference sequence). The length of the CDR3 is 15 residues.

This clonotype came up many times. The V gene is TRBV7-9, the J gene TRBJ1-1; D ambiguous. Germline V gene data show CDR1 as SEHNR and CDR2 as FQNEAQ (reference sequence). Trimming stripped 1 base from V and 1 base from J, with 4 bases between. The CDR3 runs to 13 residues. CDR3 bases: TGTGCCAGCAGCTTAGTCGAGAACACTGAAGCTTTCTTT. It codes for CASSLVENTEAFF.

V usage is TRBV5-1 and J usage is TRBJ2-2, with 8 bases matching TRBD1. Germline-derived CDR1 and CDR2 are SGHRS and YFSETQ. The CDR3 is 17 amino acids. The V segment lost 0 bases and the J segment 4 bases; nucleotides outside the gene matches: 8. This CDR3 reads CASSLAGTGILTGELFF. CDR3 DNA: TGCGCCAGCAGCTTGGCCGGGACAGGAATCCTCACCGGGGAGCTGTTTTTT.